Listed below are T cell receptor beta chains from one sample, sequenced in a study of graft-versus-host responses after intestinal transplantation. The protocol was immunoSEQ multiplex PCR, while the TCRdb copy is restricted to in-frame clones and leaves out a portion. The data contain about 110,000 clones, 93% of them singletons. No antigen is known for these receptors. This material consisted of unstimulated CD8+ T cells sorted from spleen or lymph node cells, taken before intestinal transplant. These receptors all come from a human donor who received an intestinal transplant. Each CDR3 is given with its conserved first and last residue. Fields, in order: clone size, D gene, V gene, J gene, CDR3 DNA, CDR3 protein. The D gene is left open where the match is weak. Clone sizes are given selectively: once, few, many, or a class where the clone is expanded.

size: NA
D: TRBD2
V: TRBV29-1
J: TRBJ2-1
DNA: TGCAGCGTTGAGGGACTAGCGGGTTACAATGAGCAGTTCTTC
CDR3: CSVEGLAGYNEQFF

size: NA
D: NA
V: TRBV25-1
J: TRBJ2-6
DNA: TGTGCCAGCAGTGAGGGGTCTATCTCTGGGGCCAACGTCCTGACTTTC
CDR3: CASSEGSISGANVLTF

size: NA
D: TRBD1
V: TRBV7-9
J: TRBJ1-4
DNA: TGTGCCAGCAGCCGAGGACAGGGAGGAAGTGAAAAACTGTTTTTT
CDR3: CASSRGQGGSEKLFF

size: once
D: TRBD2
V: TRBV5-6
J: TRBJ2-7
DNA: TGTGCCAGCAGCTTAGGGACTAGTGTTGGTGAGCAGTACTTC
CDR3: CASSLGTSVGEQYF

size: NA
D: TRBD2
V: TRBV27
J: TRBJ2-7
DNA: TGTGCCAGCAGTCCCAGAACTAGCGGTACCTACGAGCAGTACTTC
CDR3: CASSPRTSGTYEQYF

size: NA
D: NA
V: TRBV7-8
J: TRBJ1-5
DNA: TGTGCCAGCAGCTTAGATCCGGGTAACAATCAGCCCCAGCATTTT
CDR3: CASSLDPGNNQPQHF

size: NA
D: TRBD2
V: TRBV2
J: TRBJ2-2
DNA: TGTGCCAGCAGGGCGGGACTAGCGGGAGGCGGTCCCGGGGAGCTGTTTTTT
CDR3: CASRAGLAGGGPGELFF

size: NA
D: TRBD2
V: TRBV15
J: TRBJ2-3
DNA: TGTGCCACCAGCAGAGTCCCGGCTAGCGGGAGTAGGGATACGCAGTATTTT
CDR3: CATSRVPASGSRDTQYF

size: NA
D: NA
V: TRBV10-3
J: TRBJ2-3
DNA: TGTGCCATAACTGAATCAGGGGATACGCAGTATTTT
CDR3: CAITESGDTQYF

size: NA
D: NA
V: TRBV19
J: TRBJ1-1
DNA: TGTGCCAGTAGTATGGGGGGAAGATACACTGAAGCTTTCTTT
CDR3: CASSMGGRYTEAFF

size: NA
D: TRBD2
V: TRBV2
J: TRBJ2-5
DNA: TGTGCCACCCGCTGGACTAGCGGGATATTTAGGGAGACCCAGTACTTC
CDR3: CATRWTSGIFRETQYF

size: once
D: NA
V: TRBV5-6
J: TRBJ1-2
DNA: TGTGCCAGCAGCTTGCTTCCTGTAACTAACTATGGCTACACCTTC
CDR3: CASSLLPVTNYGYTF

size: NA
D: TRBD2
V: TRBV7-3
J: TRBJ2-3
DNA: TGTGCCAGCAGCTTAGGGACTAGTTTATCGACAGATACGCAGTATTTT
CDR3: CASSLGTSLSTDTQYF

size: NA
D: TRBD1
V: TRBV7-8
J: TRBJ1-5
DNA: TGTGCCAGCAGTTACGGACAGGGAAGCAATCAGCCCCAGCATTTT
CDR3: CASSYGQGSNQPQHF

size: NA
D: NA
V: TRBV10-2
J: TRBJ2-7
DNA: TGCGCCAGCAGTGAGAAGCCGACCTACGAGCAGTACTTC
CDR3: CASSEKPTYEQYF

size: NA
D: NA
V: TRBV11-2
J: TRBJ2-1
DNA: TGTGCCAGCAGCCCCCCCTGGTCGGGGAATGAGCAGTTCTTC
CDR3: CASSPPWSGNEQFF

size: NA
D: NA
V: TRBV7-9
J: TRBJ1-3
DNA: TGTGCCAGCAGCTCCGTGGAAGGGGGACCGGCGGCAAACACCATATATTTT
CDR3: CASSSVEGGPAANTIYF

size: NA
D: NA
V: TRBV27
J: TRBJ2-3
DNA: TGTGCCAGCAGTCATAGCACAGATACGCAGTATTTT
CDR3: CASSHSTDTQYF

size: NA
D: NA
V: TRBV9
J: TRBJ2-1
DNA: TGTGCCAGCAGCGCCCACAAATTAGACAATGAGCAGTTCTTC
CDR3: CASSAHKLDNEQFF

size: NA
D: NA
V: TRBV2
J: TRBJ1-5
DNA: TGTGCCAGCAGTTTAACTGGGATCAGGGCCCAGCATTTT
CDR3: CASSLTGIRAQHF

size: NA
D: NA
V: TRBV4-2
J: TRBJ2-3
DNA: TGTGCCAGCAGCCACCGGGAGTCCGATTCAGATACGCAGTATTTT
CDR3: CASSHRESDSDTQYF

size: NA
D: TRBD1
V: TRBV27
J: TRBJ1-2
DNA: TGTGCCAGCAGTCCTGACAGGGGAGGCTACACCTTC
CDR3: CASSPDRGGYTF

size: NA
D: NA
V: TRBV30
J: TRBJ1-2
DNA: TGTGCCTGGAGAATGGGCAGGGCTATCTACACCTTC
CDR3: CAWRMGRAIYTF

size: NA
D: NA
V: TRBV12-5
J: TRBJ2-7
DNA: TGTGCTAGTGGACTAGACGGGAGCTCCTACGAGCAGTACTTC
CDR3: CASGLDGSSYEQYF

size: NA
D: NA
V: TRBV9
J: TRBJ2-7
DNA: TGTGCCAGCAGCTCTCGGGACGGATCCCTCTACGAGCAGTACTTC
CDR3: CASSSRDGSLYEQYF

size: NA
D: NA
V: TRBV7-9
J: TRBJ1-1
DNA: TGTGCCAGCAGCTCAACGGTGAACACTGAAGCTTTCTTT
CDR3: CASSSTVNTEAFF

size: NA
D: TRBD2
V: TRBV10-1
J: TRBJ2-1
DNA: TGCGCCAGCAGTGAGTCGAAGTCTAGCGGGAGGCTGGGGCAGTTCTTC
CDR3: CASSESKSSGRLGQFF

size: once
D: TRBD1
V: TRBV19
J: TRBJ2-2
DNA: TGTGCCAGTAGTATCTCGACAGGGCAGTCTCTGTTTTTT
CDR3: CASSISTGQSLFF

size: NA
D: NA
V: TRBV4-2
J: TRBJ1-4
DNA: TGTGCCAGCAGCCAAGATCTACCAGGGTCTAATGAAAAACTGTTTTTT
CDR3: CASSQDLPGSNEKLFF

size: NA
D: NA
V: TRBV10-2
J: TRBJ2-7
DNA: TGCGCCAGCAGTGACTATGGCTTTTCCTACGAGCAGTACTTC
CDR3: CASSDYGFSYEQYF

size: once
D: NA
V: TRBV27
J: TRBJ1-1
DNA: TGTGCCAGCAGTCTAGGGGGTAGAGCTTTCTTT
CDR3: CASSLGGRAFF

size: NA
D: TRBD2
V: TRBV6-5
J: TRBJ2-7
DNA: TGTGCCAGCAGGTCGGGACTAGCGACCTACGAGCAGTACTTC
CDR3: CASRSGLATYEQYF

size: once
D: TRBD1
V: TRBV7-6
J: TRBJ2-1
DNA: TGTGCCAGCAGCTCACAGACAGGGGCCAATGAGCAGTTCTTC
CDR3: CASSSQTGANEQFF

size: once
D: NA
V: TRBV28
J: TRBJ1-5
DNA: TGTGCCAGCAGTTTAACGGAGAGGAGCAATCAGCCCCAGCATTTT
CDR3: CASSLTERSNQPQHF

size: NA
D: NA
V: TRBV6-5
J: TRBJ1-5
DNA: TGTGCCAGCAGTTTCAATAGCAATCAGCCCCAGCATTTT
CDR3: CASSFNSNQPQHF

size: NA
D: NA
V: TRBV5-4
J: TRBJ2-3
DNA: TGTGCCAGCAGCTTGGTAGCCGGACCCACAGATACGCAGTATTTT
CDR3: CASSLVAGPTDTQYF

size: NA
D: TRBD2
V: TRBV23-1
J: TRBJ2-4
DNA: TGCGCCAGCAGTCAATCGGGAGGGCCCTTAAACATTCAGTACTTC
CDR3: CASSQSGGPLNIQYF

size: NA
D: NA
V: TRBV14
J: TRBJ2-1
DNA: TGTGCCAGCAGCCAAGCGGAAGGGGGATTCGACAATGAGCAGTTCTTC
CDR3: CASSQAEGGFDNEQFF

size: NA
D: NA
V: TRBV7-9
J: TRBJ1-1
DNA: TGTGCCGGCAGCTTACCGATCTCGTGGAACACTGAAGCTTTCTTT
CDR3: CAGSLPISWNTEAFF

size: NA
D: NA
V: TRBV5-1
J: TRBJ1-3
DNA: TGCGCCAGCAGCTTGGGGGTAACGAACTCTGGAAACACCATATATTTT
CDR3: CASSLGVTNSGNTIYF

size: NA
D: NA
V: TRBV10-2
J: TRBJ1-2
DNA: TGCGCCAGCAGTGATGGGCAGAAAAACTATGGCTACACCTTC
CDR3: CASSDGQKNYGYTF

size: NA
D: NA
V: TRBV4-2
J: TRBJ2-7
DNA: TGTGCCAGCAGCCGCGGAGGACAAGCCTACGAGCAGTACTTC
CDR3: CASSRGGQAYEQYF

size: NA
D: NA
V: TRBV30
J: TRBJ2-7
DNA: TGTGCCTGGAGTGTATCAGGGTCCTACGAGCAGTACTTC
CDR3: CAWSVSGSYEQYF

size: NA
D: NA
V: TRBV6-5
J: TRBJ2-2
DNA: TGTGCCAGCAGTTACACGTCCCAGGGCCCCACCGGGGAGCTGTTTTTT
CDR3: CASSYTSQGPTGELFF

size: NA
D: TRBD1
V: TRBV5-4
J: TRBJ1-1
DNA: TGTGCCAGCAGACACCCGGGACAGGAGAACACTGAAGCTTTCTTT
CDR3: CASRHPGQENTEAFF

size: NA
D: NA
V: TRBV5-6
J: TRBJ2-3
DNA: TGTGCCAGCAGCTTCACGGAAACAGATACGCAGTATTTT
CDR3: CASSFTETDTQYF

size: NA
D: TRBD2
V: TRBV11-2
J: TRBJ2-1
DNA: TGTGCCAGCAGCTTACTAGCGGGAGAGGAAGGTGAGCAGTTCTTC
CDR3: CASSLLAGEEGEQFF

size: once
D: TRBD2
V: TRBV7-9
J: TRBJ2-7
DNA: TGTGCCAGCAGCTCTACTAGCGGGAGGTACTTAAACTACGAGCAGTACTTC
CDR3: CASSSTSGRYLNYEQYF

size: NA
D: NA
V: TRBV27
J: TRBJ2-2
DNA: TGTGCCAGCAGTTCCCCTCTCACAGGGTTGAACACCGGGGAGCTGTTTTTT
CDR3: CASSSPLTGLNTGELFF

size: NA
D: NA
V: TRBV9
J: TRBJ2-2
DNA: TGTGCCAGCAGCGTAGAGGACGGAGGGCCCGGGGAGCTGTTTTTT
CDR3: CASSVEDGGPGELFF

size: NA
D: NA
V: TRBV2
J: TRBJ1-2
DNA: TGTGCCAGCAGTGAAGCCGGCGGGTCGAGGGGCTACACCTTC
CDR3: CASSEAGGSRGYTF

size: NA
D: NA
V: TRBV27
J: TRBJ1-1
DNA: TGTGCCACGATGCAGGGACATTTGAACACTGAAGCTTTCTTT
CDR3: CATMQGHLNTEAFF

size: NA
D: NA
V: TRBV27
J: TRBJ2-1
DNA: TGTGCCAGCAGTTTATCGCGAAATGAGCAGTTCTTC
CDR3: CASSLSRNEQFF

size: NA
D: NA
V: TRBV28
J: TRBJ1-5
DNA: TGTGCCACCCTTAGCTACAGGCTTCTTAAAAATCAGCCCCAGCATTTT
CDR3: CATLSYRLLKNQPQHF

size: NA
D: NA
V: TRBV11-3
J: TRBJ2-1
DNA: TGTGCCAGCAGCTTAGGCCGGAGCGGCCGAGACCCTGAACATGAGCAGTTCTTC
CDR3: CASSLGRSGRDPEHEQFF